These 8 T cell receptor beta chains share one sample of origin, sequenced in a study of control samples from healthy donors and cancer patients. Assay used: immunoSEQ multiplex PCR; TCRdb lists only in-frame clones, some missing. The sample comprises 210,000 or so clones, about 91% of which are singletons, and approximately 1.8% rests with the top ten. Material: blood. Every receptor here comes from a man younger than 45 in good health.

The CDR3 DNA reads as TGTGCCAGCCCTGGGGCAGAAAACTATGGCTACACCTTC. Residues: CASPGAENYGYTF. The chain uses TRBV6-7 and TRBJ1-2, with D possibly TRBD1 on 5 matching bases. TRBV6-7 is an ORF; its function is uncertain. V lost 8 bases and J 2 bases, leaving 12 bases between the germline ends. This CDR3 has 13 residues.

The chain has TRBV30 and TRBJ2-7, with D possibly matching TRBD1 (7 bases). The CDR3 is made up of 14 amino acids. V lost 4 bases to trimming and J lost 3 bases, with 16 bases between them. The V gene's germline CDR1 is GTSNPN and CDR2 SVGIG (reference sequence). Written as DNA, the CDR3 is TGTGCCTGGAACCCGGAGCAGGGGGGCTACGAGCAGTACTTC. This codes for CAWNPEQGGYEQYF.

The chain carries TRBV5-5 and TRBJ1-2; possible D gene TRBD1, 5 bases. Germline CDR1 and CDR2: SGHKS and YYEKEE (reference sequence). The CDR3 spans 13 residues. The V end lost 0 bases, the J end lost 4 bases, and 7 bases lay between the germline ends. DNA for the CDR3: TGTGCCAGCAGCTTGGAGACAGTCTATGGCTACACCTTC. This translates into CASSLETVYGYTF.

The chain has TRBV7-9 and TRBJ1-6; 8 positions agree with TRBD1. Germline CDR1 reads SEHNR; CDR2 reads FQNEAQ (reference sequence). This CDR3 is built from 16 residues. Trimming removed 4 bases from V and 0 bases from J; junction bases left unmatched: 2. This CDR3 is CASSSGTGSYNSPLHF. CDR3 nucleotides: TGTGCCAGCAGCTCCGGGACAGGCTCCTATAATTCACCCCTCCACTTT.

The chain couples TRBV20-1 to TRBJ1-2; D not certain. The CDR3 covers 11 residues. V was shortened by 1 base and J by 7 bases, with 7 bases between the two germline ends. Germline-derived CDR1 and CDR2 are DFQATT and SNEGSKA (reference sequence). The CDR3: CSARGEGGYTF. DNA of the CDR3: TGCAGTGCTAGAGGTGAGGGTGGCTACACCTTC.

This rearrangement joins TRBV27 to TRBJ1-2, with 8 bases lining up with TRBD1. CDR1 MNHEY and CDR2 SMNVEV come from the germline V gene (reference sequence). The CDR3 is made up of 13 amino acids. V dropped 5 bases and J dropped 3; count of bases not matched to a gene: 2. The CDR3 region has the DNA TGTGCCAGCAGTCTGACAGGGGACTATGGCTACACCTTC. Amino acid sequence: CASSLTGDYGYTF.

The chain joins TRBV20-1 to TRBJ1-2; D uncertain. CDR1 and CDR2 (germline): DFQATT, SNEGSKA (reference sequence). Between the trimmed V and J ends, which lost 6 bases and 1 base, there was a span of 6 bases. CDR3 size: 11 residues. CDR3 region: CSAGINYGYTF. The CDR3 DNA reads as TGCAGTGCAGGTATTAACTATGGCTACACCTTC.

This chain connects TRBV6-5 to TRBJ1-2, with 7 bases identical to TRBD1. This CDR3 region has 12 residues. Germline trimming cut 4 bases from V and 13 bases from J; bases unmatched to any gene: 9. Germline V gives CDR1 MNHEY, CDR2 SVGAGI. This CDR3 is CASSSGDRSTTF. The CDR3 DNA reads as TGTGCCAGCAGTTCCGGGGACAGATCTACCACCTTC.